What follows describes a single TCR beta chain. Antigen: not known. The protocol was immunoSEQ multiplex PCR, while the TCRdb copy is restricted to in-frame clones and leaves out a portion. Here the sample spans over 65,000 clones, approximately 84% being singletons. This sample was taken from a study of T cells in localized non-small cell lung cancer. Study outcomes and limitations: Within adjacent lung there appeared a median roughly 60 of the top 100 tumor clones. Highest T cell clonality was seen in uninvolved adjacent lung, surpassing that measured in tumor. Greater T cell density in blood accompanied longer overall survival.

There are 16 residues in the CDR3. Germline trimming cut 0 bases from V and 4 bases from J; bases unmatched to any gene: 2. Germline assignment: CDR1 SGHTA and CDR2 FQGNSA. This receptor was identified in a female donor of 60 years or more with stage I lung adenocarcinoma. The chain combines TRBV7-2 with TRBJ2-3; 12 bases align to TRBD2. Specimen: peripheral blood, collected before any cancer treatment. In DNA form, the CDR3 reads TGTGCCAGCAGCTTAGCACTAGCGGGGGGAGCAGATACGCAGTATTTT. It specifies CASSLALAGGADTQYF.